The 7 T cell receptor beta chains below all came from one sample that was sequenced in a study of CD8+CD57+ T cells in acquired aplastic anemia. Genomic DNA templated the TCR beta VDJ and CDR3 profiling. A single record per CDR3 protein comes from TCRdb applying MiXCR to the reads. The table includes around 170,000 distinct CDR3 sequences, 50% to 75% detected once. The sample taken for sequencing was sorted CD4+, CD8+, or CD8+CD57+ T cells (not recorded which) from PBMCs. These receptors originate from a human donor in good health.

Regarding this clonotype: An end of the junction does not agree with germline; a read error may underlie this. The chain carries TRBV4-1 and TRBJ1-1; a possible D gene is TRBD1 (5 bases). Germline assignment: CDR1 MGHRA and CDR2 YSYEKL. The CDR3 is 15 amino acids. The CDR3 loop reads CASSQIEGTNTESFF. DNA for the CDR3: TGTGCCAGCAGCCAAATCGAGGGGACGAACACTGAATCTTTCTTT.

The V and J genes are TRBV24-1 and TRBJ1-2; 7 positions agree with TRBD1. J gave up 7 bases and V 4 bases, and 5 bases lay outside the gene matches. Per germline, CDR1 KGHDR and CDR2 SFDVKD. The CDR3 runs to 13 residues. DNA of the CDR3: TGTGCCACCAGTGAGCCGACAGGGAGTGGCTACACCTTC. Residues: CATSEPTGSGYTF.

The rearrangement links TRBV7-9 to TRBJ2-7; D perhaps matches TRBD2 (5 bases). V lost 10 bases and J 0 bases, leaving 10 bases between the germline ends. Germline CDR1 reads SEHNR; CDR2 reads FQNEAQ (reference sequence). The length of the CDR3 is 12 residues. CDR3 sequence (DNA): TGTGCCACCACCGGAGGCTCCTACGAGCAGTACTTC. Its translation is CATTGGSYEQYF.

The rearrangement uses TRBV7-9 and TRBJ1-3; D is unclear. V gave up 5 bases and J gave up 4 bases, with 9 bases separating them. The CDR3 sequence is 13 residues long. CDR1 SEHNR and CDR2 FQNEAQ come from the germline V gene (reference sequence). The CDR3 DNA follows: TGTGCCAGCAGCCCCCATCGCGGAAACACCATATATTTT. Protein: CASSPHRGNTIYF.

The genes are TRBV9 and TRBJ1-6; no clear D gene. This CDR3 is built from 15 residues. Looked up from germline, CDR1 is SGDLS and CDR2 is YYNGEE. V lost 3 bases, J lost 7 bases, and 14 bases lay in between. The CDR3 bases are TGTGCCAGCAGCGCCCCGGGAGGAGCAAATTCACCCCTCCACTTT. Translated: CASSAPGGANSPLHF.

This clonotype was recorded many times. The gene calls are TRBV7-8 and TRBJ1-5; D possibly corresponds to TRBD1 (5 bases). With 3 bases removed from V and 5 bases from J, the gap between germline ends came to 8 bases. This CDR3 has 13 amino acids. The V gene's germline CDR1 is SGHVS and CDR2 FQNEAQ. In nucleotides, the CDR3 is TGTGCCAGCAGCTTCGGGGGTGATCAGCCCCAGCATTTT. Amino acids: CASSFGGDQPQHF.

This clonotype came up a few times. This chain joins TRBV5-6 and TRBJ2-1; 7 bases fit TRBD2. Germline assignment: CDR1 SGHDT and CDR2 YYEEEE. This CDR3 comprises 13 residues. V trimming: 5 bases; J trimming: 1 base; junction bases outside the gene matches: 0. CDR3 bases: TGTGCCAGCAGGCGGGGGTCCTACAATGAGCAGTTCTTC. It specifies CASRRGSYNEQFF.